The rows below give T cell receptor beta chains drawn from one sample of a study of Ad26.COV2.S vaccination and SARS-CoV-2 variants. Repertoires were generated with immunoSEQ multiplex PCR, while TCRdb's copy carries only in-frame clones and drops some. The sample has approximately 480,000 clones, around nine tenths seen once. This sample comprised peripheral blood, obtained in a trial of Ad26.COV2.S vaccine versus placebo. These receptors were obtained from a person between 18 and 65 years old who received the Ad26.COV2.S COVID-19 vaccine or a placebo. Both conserved end residues are part of each CDR3. Each record gives: D gene, J gene, V gene, clone size, CDR3 DNA, CDR3 protein. The D gene is left open where the match is weak. Not all rows give a size; the values are once, few, many and, for expanded clones, a class.

TRBD2 TRBJ2-1 TRBV6-5 . TGTGCCAGCAGTTACGTAGCGGGAGGACACAATGAGCAGTTCTTC CASSYVAGGHNEQFF
. TRBJ2-5 TRBV6-5 . TGTGCCACCGACAGGGTAGCGGGAAGAGAGACCCAGTACTTC CATDRVAGRETQYF
TRBD2 TRBJ2-4 TRBV9 . TGTGCCAGCAGCCCTAGCGGGGTACTAGCCAAAAACATTCAGTACTTC CASSPSGVLAKNIQYF
TRBD2 TRBJ2-7 TRBV7-9 . TGTGCCAGCAGCCCAGGACTAGCGGGGCCCTCCTACGAGCAGTACTTC CASSPGLAGPSYEQYF
. TRBJ2-7 TRBV5-1 . TGCGCCAGCAGCTTGGAGCAGGGCGGTCGGGGCGAGCAGTACTTC CASSLEQGGRGEQYF
TRBD2 TRBJ2-1 TRBV5-4 . TGTGCCAGCAGCCCCCGACTAGCGGGAGGCCGCTCCTACAATGAGCAGTTCTTC CASSPRLAGGRSYNEQFF
TRBD2 TRBJ2-3 TRBV28 . TGTGCCAGCAGTTTCCTTCCGGGACTAGCGGGAGGGTTAGACACAGATACGCAGTATTTT CASSFLPGLAGGLDTDTQYF
TRBD2 TRBJ2-1 TRBV7-3 . TGTGCCAGCAGCTCAAGTCTGGGGGCTAGCGGGATTTCTGAGCAGTTCTTC CASSSSLGASGISEQFF
TRBD2 TRBJ2-1 TRBV7-2 . TGTGCCAGCAGCATAGGGCTAGCGGGAGGCGGTGAGCAGTTCTTC CASSIGLAGGGEQFF
TRBD2 TRBJ2-1 TRBV4-3 once TGCGCCAGCAGCCCGACTAGCGGGACACCCCAAGGGGGGCAGTTCTTC CASSPTSGTPQGGQFF
. TRBJ2-2 TRBV18 . TGTGCCAGCTCACCTACCTCGACCGGGGAGCTGTTTTTT CASSPTSTGELFF
. TRBJ2-2 TRBV28 . TGTGCCAGCAGTTTAAATCACCGGGGCCGGGGCACCGGGGAGCTGTTTTTT CASSLNHRGRGTGELFF
. TRBJ2-1 TRBV11-2 . TGTGCCAGCAGCTTAGGGGTGGTGAGGGGGAATGAGCAGTTCTTC CASSLGVVRGNEQFF
. TRBJ2-3 TRBV4-1 . TGCGCCAGCAGCCAGGAGGGGATGGAGGATACGCAGTATTTT CASSQEGMEDTQYF
TRBD2 TRBJ2-3 TRBV15 once TGTGCCACCAGCCCCGGGGGGGACACCCGCACAGATACGCAGTATTTT CATSPGGDTRTDTQYF
. TRBJ2-3 TRBV6-5 . TGTGCCACCCAAGGGGGGGCGAACATGCAGTATTTT CATQGGANMQYF
. TRBJ2-1 TRBV3-1/TRBV3-2 . TGTGCCAGCAGCCAAGGTGACAGGGGACTATACAATGAGCAGTTCTTC CASSQGDRGLYNEQFF
TRBD1 TRBJ1-2 TRBV28 few TGTGCCAGCAGTTCTCCAGCCGGGACAGGGAATGGCTACACCTTC CASSSPAGTGNGYTF
. TRBJ2-7 TRBV9 . TGTGCCAGCAGCGTTGGTTTAGGTTCCTACGAGCAGTACTTC CASSVGLGSYEQYF
TRBD1 TRBJ2-7 TRBV6-2/TRBV6-3 . TGTGCCAGCAGTTACCCCCAGCTCGTAGGGGGCGTCTACGAGCAGTACTTC CASSYPQLVGGVYEQYF
. TRBJ2-2 TRBV7-9 . TGTGCCAGCAGCTTAGTTTTATCTAGCATCCGAACCGGGGAGCTGTTTTTT CASSLVLSSIRTGELFF
. TRBJ2-7 TRBV6-6 . TGTGCCAGCCGGGACTCCAGCTCCTACGAGCAGTACTTC CASRDSSSYEQYF
. TRBJ1-2 TRBV28 . TGTGCCAGCAGTTTACTAGTCGGGGGCCCTGTGGGGGGCTACACCTTC CASSLLVGGPVGGYTF
. TRBJ2-7 TRBV6-5 . TGTGCCAGCAGTTACTCGGACAGCCCAAACTCCTACGAGCAGTACTTC CASSYSDSPNSYEQYF
. TRBJ1-1 TRBV4-1 . TGCGCCAGCAGCCGAGGAAACCTGAACACTGAAGCTTTCTTT CASSRGNLNTEAFF
TRBD2 TRBJ2-3 TRBV6-4 . TGTGCCAGCAGCCCGCTAGCGGGAGGGGGGACAGATACGCAGTATTTT CASSPLAGGGTDTQYF
. TRBJ1-1 TRBV7-8 once TGTGCCAGCGGCGCAGGGGTCACTGAAGCTTTCTTT CASGAGVTEAFF
TRBD2 TRBJ2-1 TRBV19 . TGTGCCAGCTCCCCCGGCAGCCCGGGACTAGCGGAGTACAATGAGCAGTTCTTC CASSPGSPGLAEYNEQFF
TRBD1 TRBJ1-1 TRBV28 few TGTGCCAGCAGCAATACAGGGGGTTCCACTGAAGCTTTCTTT CASSNTGGSTEAFF
TRBD1 TRBJ1-5 TRBV19 . TGTGCCAGTACCGGCCGGCAGGGGGGTCCATCGGCCCAGCATTTT CASTGRQGGPSAQHF
. TRBJ1-1 TRBV7-3 . TGTGCCAGCAGCTTAAATGCCTTGGGGGTCACTGAAGCTTTCTTT CASSLNALGVTEAFF
. TRBJ1-3 TRBV27 . TGTGCCAGGGGTCCGGCCGGACGCTCTGGAAACACCATATATTTT CARGPAGRSGNTIYF
TRBD1 TRBJ1-6 TRBV19 . TGTGCCAGTAGCCTCCAGGGACCGGGACAGGTTTACTTAAATTCACCCCTCCACTTT CASSLQGPGQVYLNSPLHF
. TRBJ1-5 TRBV23-1 . TGCGCCAGCAGTGCGCTAGGAATCCCTAGCAATCAGCCCCAGCATTTT CASSALGIPSNQPQHF
. TRBJ1-4 TRBV7-9 . TGTGCCAGCAGCCCCGCTTGGTCGCAGGGGAAACTGTTTTTT CASSPAWSQGKLFF
TRBD1 TRBJ1-3 TRBV28 . TGTGCCAGCAGTTCGCGCAGGGGGCTTGGAAACACCATATATTTT CASSSRRGLGNTIYF
TRBD2 TRBJ2-2 TRBV19 . TGTGCCAGTAGTCTACGGACTAGCGCCAATGGGGACACCGGGGAGCTGTTTTTT CASSLRTSANGDTGELFF
. TRBJ2-7 TRBV18 . TGTGCCAGCTCACCACCCGCGACAGGAACCTACGAGCAGTACTTC CASSPPATGTYEQYF